These 30 T cell receptor beta chains were all obtained from the same sample, sequenced in a study of shared clonotypes between healthy human individuals. TCRdb's copy holds only in-frame clones and misses some; the assay was immunoSEQ multiplex PCR. Of 2 million to 2.5 million clones listed, roughly 94% are singletons. The sequenced sample was naive CD4+ T cells sorted from blood. Subset defined: CD45RA+ positively selected. The source of these receptors is a young man in good health.

The sample holds a few counts of this clone. The gene calls are TRBV30 and TRBJ1-2; tentatively, D is TRBD1 (6 bases). The CDR3 covers 13 residues. Germline values: CDR1 GTSNPN, CDR2 SVGIG (reference sequence). V was clipped by 4 bases and J by 5 bases, with 14 bases between them. CDR3 protein: CAWNGGGRYGYTF. CDR3 sequence (DNA): TGTGCCTGGAATGGAGGGGGAAGATATGGCTACACCTTC.

Of note for this clone: This sample includes further DNA sequences coding for the same CDR3. J is TRBJ2-2 and V is TRBV6-5; no clear D. Germline V gives CDR1 MNHEY, CDR2 SVGAGI. The CDR3 sequence is 13 residues long. V lost 0 bases and J 5 bases, leaving 4 bases between the germline ends. The CDR3 protein is CASSYSGTGELFF. CDR3 DNA sequence: TGTGCCAGCAGTTACTCAGGGACCGGGGAGCTGTTTTTT.

The genes are TRBV7-9 and TRBJ2-3; D is possibly TRBD1 (6 bases). V lost 4 bases to trimming and J lost 3 bases, with 14 bases between them. Germline V gene data show CDR1 as SEHNR and CDR2 as FQNEAQ (reference sequence). This CDR3 region has 15 residues. In DNA form, the CDR3 reads TGTGCCAGCAGCTCAGGGGATAGGGATACAGATACGCAGTATTTT. It is translated as CASSSGDRDTDTQYF.

The chain links TRBV6-5 to TRBJ1-2; possible D gene TRBD1, 5 bases. The CDR3 sequence is 13 residues long. Per germline, CDR1 MNHEY and CDR2 SVGAGI. Trimming took 0 bases from V and 8 from J, leaving 10 bases between them. The CDR3 region has the DNA TGTGCCAGCAGTTACTCCAGGGTTGAAGGCTACACCTTC. As protein: CASSYSRVEGYTF.

The gene calls are TRBV7-2 and TRBJ1-2, with D unresolved. With 6 bases removed from V and 3 bases from J, the gap between germline ends came to 11 bases. Germline V gene data show CDR1 as SGHTA and CDR2 as FQGNSA. This CDR3 has 13 residues. DNA for the CDR3: TGTGCCAGCAGTAGCACGGTGTACTATGGCTACACCTTC. Amino acids: CASSSTVYYGYTF.

This clone was observed a single time. This chain uses TRBV19 with TRBJ2-4; D may be TRBD1 or TRBD2 (5 bases each). The CDR3 has 13 amino acids. Trimming pared 3 bases from V and 6 bases from J, leaving 9 bases between. Germline CDR1 is LNHDA and CDR2 is SQIVND (reference sequence). The CDR3 DNA reads TGTGCCAGTAGTATGGGGGAAGGAAACATTCAGTACTTC. Protein sequence: CASSMGEGNIQYF.

Comment on this clone: Other DNA sequences in this specimen translate into the identical CDR3. This chain links TRBV5-4 with TRBJ2-5; TRBD1 might be the D (5 bases). This CDR3 comprises 14 residues. Trimming cost V 2 bases and J 1 base, with 9 bases left between them. Germline values: CDR1 SGHNT, CDR2 YYREEE (reference sequence). In DNA form, the CDR3 reads TGTGCCAGCAGCTTTGGTCAGGGCCAAGAGACCCAGTACTTC. Protein sequence: CASSFGQGQETQYF.

V usage is TRBV7-8 and J usage is TRBJ1-1, with no clear D. This CDR3 has 16 residues. The germline V and J ends were trimmed by 5 bases and 0 bases, with 16 bases remaining between them. Looked up from germline, CDR1 is SGHVS and CDR2 is FQNEAQ. DNA for the CDR3: TGTGCCAGCAGCCCCTCTCGGGCCCGCGTGAACACTGAAGCTTTCTTT. Translating it yields CASSPSRARVNTEAFF.

V and J are TRBV19 and TRBJ2-3, with D possibly being TRBD1 (6 bases). Trimming left V 8 bases short and J 2 bases short, with 14 bases between. This CDR3 spans 14 amino acids. The germline V gene has CDR1 LNHDA and CDR2 SQIVND (reference sequence). The CDR3 sequence: CASRSRTATDTQYF. Here the CDR3 DNA reads TGTGCCAGTCGGAGTCGGACAGCCACAGATACGCAGTATTTT.

The chain links TRBV7-9 to TRBJ2-3, with D unclear. Germline V lookup: CDR1 SEHNR, CDR2 FQNEAQ (reference sequence). V lost 5 bases to trimming and J lost 4 bases, with 7 bases between them. The CDR3 consists of 12 residues. Here the CDR3 DNA reads TGTGCCAGCAGCATTCTAGCAGATACGCAGTATTTT. Translating it yields CASSILADTQYF.

On this clone itself: Other DNA sequences in this sample translate to the same CDR3. The rearrangement uses TRBV11-2 and TRBJ2-7; 9 nucleotides line up with TRBD1. V trimming: 5 bases; J trimming: 0 bases; junction bases outside the gene matches: 5. The CDR3 is 15 residues long. In germline, CDR1 is SGHAT, CDR2 FQNNGV. The CDR3 loop is CASSPQTGGSYEQYF. DNA of the CDR3: TGTGCCAGCAGCCCCCAGACAGGGGGCTCCTACGAGCAGTACTTC.

This clone showed up just once. V gene TRBV2 combines with J gene TRBJ1-4; tentative D call: TRBD1 (6 bases). Trimming left V 8 bases short and J 0 bases short, with 13 bases between. Germline CDR1 is SNHLY and CDR2 is FYNNEI. This CDR3 has 15 residues. The CDR3 bases are TGTGCCAGCGGTACAGGGCTAGCAACTAATGAAAAACTGTTTTTT. Amino acid sequence: CASGTGLATNEKLFF.

This clone was counted once. The V gene is TRBV5-4, the J gene TRBJ2-7; 7 positions agree with TRBD2. The J segment lost 0 bases and the V segment lost 4 bases, leaving 13 bases of the junction unmatched. Germline V gene data show CDR1 as SGHNT and CDR2 as YYREEE (reference sequence). The CDR3 is 17 amino acids. The CDR3 nucleotides read TGTGCCAGCAGCCCCAGGAGGCCGGGACTACCCTCCTACGAGCAGTACTTC. It yields the protein CASSPRRPGLPSYEQYF.

This chain joins TRBV19 and TRBJ1-2; D is unclear. CDR1 is LNHDA and CDR2 is SQIVND in the germline V gene (reference sequence). The V end lost 3 bases, the J end lost 1 base, and 12 bases lay between the germline ends. The CDR3 covers 15 residues. CDR3 amino acids: CASSILEPGNYGYTF. The CDR3, as DNA: TGTGCCAGTAGTATTCTGGAACCGGGTAACTATGGCTACACCTTC.

The rearrangement joins TRBV6-5 to TRBJ1-4; 7 bases fit TRBD1. The length of the CDR3 is 16 residues. Germline V gene data show CDR1 as MNHEY and CDR2 as SVGAGI. With V trimmed by 2 bases and J by 8 bases, 11 bases remained unmatched. CDR3 in amino acids: CASSYEVGGGREKLFF. CDR3 sequence (DNA): TGTGCCAGCAGTTACGAGGTCGGAGGGGGCCGGGAAAAACTGTTTTTT.

The chain uses TRBV5-4 and TRBJ2-3; the D gene is possibly TRBD1 (6 bases). Germline CDR1 reads SGHNT; CDR2 reads YYREEE (reference sequence). The CDR3 has 17 amino acids. The ends were cut back, 2 bases at V and 0 bases at J, with 16 bases in the middle. The CDR3 region has the DNA TGTGCCAGCAGCTTTGTGCGACAGGACCCTAGCACAGATACGCAGTATTTT. It yields the protein CASSFVRQDPSTDTQYF.

A single count supports this clone. This chain joins TRBV7-6 and TRBJ1-1; a possible D gene is TRBD1 (6 bases). Trimming removed 0 bases from V and 5 bases from J, with 13 bases in between. The CDR3 extends over 15 amino acids. The germline V gene encodes CDR1 SGHVS and CDR2 FNYEAQ. CDR3 in DNA: TGTGCCAGCAGCTTAGCCATACAGGGTAGAACTGAAGCTTTCTTT. Protein product: CASSLAIQGRTEAFF.

Comments on this clone: The same CDR3 is also encoded by other DNA sequences in this sample. The V gene is TRBV19, the J gene TRBJ2-7, with D perhaps given as TRBD1 or TRBD2 (5 bases each). The CDR3 loop spans 12 amino acids. CDR1 LNHDA and CDR2 SQIVND come from the germline V gene (reference sequence). Between the trimmed V and J ends, which lost 5 bases and 3 bases, there was a span of 8 bases. The CDR3 here is CASSRDRYEQYF. CDR3 nucleotide sequence: TGTGCCAGTAGTCGGGACCGCTACGAGCAGTACTTC.

The chain recombines TRBV11-2 with TRBJ1-4, with a tentative D call TRBD1 (5 bases). This CDR3 contains 15 residues. V was clipped by 1 base and J by 7 bases, with 13 bases between them. Germline V gene data show CDR1 as SGHAT and CDR2 as FQNNGV. The CDR3 DNA follows: TGTGCCAGCAGCTTAGGACTGGGACTTCTTGAAAAACTGTTTTTT. It yields the protein CASSLGLGLLEKLFF.

The gene calls are TRBV2 and TRBJ2-5, with 9 bases matching TRBD1. CDR3 length: 15 residues. V was clipped by 4 bases and J by 7 bases; unmatched bases: 10. CDR1 and CDR2 from the germline V gene are SNHLY and FYNNEI. CDR3 DNA: TGTGCCAGCAGTGTAGGGACAGGGACATTAGGGACCCAGTACTTC. Translated, it gives CASSVGTGTLGTQYF.

This chain connects TRBV27 to TRBJ1-6; TRBD1 is a possible D gene (6 bases). Trimming pared 2 bases from V and 5 bases from J, leaving 7 bases between. The CDR3 extends over 14 amino acids. Per germline, CDR1 MNHEY and CDR2 SMNVEV (reference sequence). The CDR3 region is CASSLRTDNSPLHF. The CDR3 DNA sequence: TGTGCCAGCAGTTTAAGGACAGATAATTCACCCCTCCACTTT.

The CDR3: CAWSKGYNQPQHF. In DNA, the CDR3 is TGTGCCTGGAGTAAGGGGTACAATCAGCCCCAGCATTTT. V is TRBV30 and J is TRBJ1-5, with a possible D match to TRBD1 (5 bases). The CDR3 loop spans 13 amino acids. Looked up from germline, CDR1 is GTSNPN and CDR2 is SVGIG (reference sequence). V lost 2 bases and J lost 3, with 8 bases in between.

The chain uses TRBV5-1 and TRBJ2-2, with a possible D match to TRBD2 (6 bases). The germline CDR1 and CDR2 sequences are SGHRS and YFSETQ. The CDR3 is 16 amino acids. Trimming pared 2 bases from V and 3 bases from J, leaving 14 bases between. CDR3 bases: TGCGCCAGCAGCTTCTTGGGGACTTTAGACACCGGGGAGCTGTTTTTT. This sequence encodes CASSFLGTLDTGELFF.

In this sample, this clone turned up a few times. The chain couples TRBV7-9 to TRBJ1-2; no clear D gene. This CDR3 has 13 amino acids. Germline CDR1 is SEHNR and CDR2 is FQNEAQ (reference sequence). V lost 5 bases to trimming and J lost 0 bases, with 7 bases between them. CDR3 in amino acids: CASSELSNYGYTF. CDR3 in DNA: TGTGCCAGCAGCGAACTTTCTAACTATGGCTACACCTTC.

J is TRBJ1-2 and V is TRBV5-1; a possible D gene is TRBD1 (5 bases). CDR1 and CDR2 (germline): SGHRS, YFSETQ. V gave up 0 bases and J gave up 6 bases, with 9 bases separating them. The CDR3 is made up of 13 amino acids. The CDR3 DNA is TGCGCCAGCAGCTTGGAAGGGGCCCATGGCTACACCTTC. The encoded protein is CASSLEGAHGYTF.

As regards this clone: This may stem from a read error, because a much larger clone lies one nucleotide away. V gene TRBV20-1 combines with J gene TRBJ1-1; D is unclear. Germline V CDR1 and CDR2: DFQATT, SNEGSKA (reference sequence). The CDR3 extends over 10 amino acids. Trimming removed 5 bases from V and 11 bases from J, with 12 bases in between. For the CDR3, the DNA is TGCAGTGCTGTTGGAAGCGGGGCTTTCTTT. Translating it yields CSAVGSGAFF.

This clone appeared a few times. For the CDR3, the DNA is TGTGCCAGCAGCTTAACGGTCAGAACCTACGAGCAGTACTTC. It translates to CASSLTVRTYEQYF. The chain is built from TRBV7-2 and TRBJ2-7; D gene ambiguous. V was pared by 2 bases and J by 2 bases, with 10 bases between. There are 14 residues in the CDR3. CDR1 SGHTA and CDR2 FQGNSA come from the germline V gene. Based on the CDR3 plus reference TRBV7-2 and TRBJ2-7, the full variable domain is GAGVSQSPSNKVTEKGKDVELRCDPISGHTALYWYRQSLGQGLEFLIYFQGNSAPDKSGLPSDRFSAERTGGSVSTLTIQRTQQEDSAVYLCASSLTVRTYEQYFGPGTRLTVT.

The chain employs TRBV19 and TRBJ1-6; possibly TRBD1 for D (5 bases). The germline CDR1 and CDR2 sequences are LNHDA and SQIVND (reference sequence). CDR3 length: 15 residues. V dropped 5 bases and J dropped 7 bases, with 15 bases sitting between them. The CDR3 here is CASSGADPANSPLHF. The CDR3 DNA is TGTGCCAGTAGTGGGGCGGACCCGGCGAATTCACCCCTCCACTTT.

This chain joins TRBV28 and TRBJ2-4; TRBD2 matches 11 bases. Germline-derived CDR1 and CDR2 are MDHEN and SYDVKM. The trim removed 2 bases at V and 0 bases at J, leaving 3 bases unmatched. The CDR3 is 17 amino acids. The CDR3 nucleotides read TGTGCCAGCAGTTTACCTAGCGGGGGGCTAGCCAAAAACATTCAGTACTTC. This sequence encodes CASSLPSGGLAKNIQYF.

Notes on this clone: One junction end disagrees with the germline gene, perhaps due to a read error. V and J are TRBV10-2 and TRBJ1-3; no reliable D call. The length of the CDR3 is 12 residues. From germline, CDR1 is WSHSY and CDR2 SAAADI. The CDR3 DNA follows: TGTGCCAGCAGTTTCGCAGCAAACACCATATATTTT. Translating it yields CASSFAANTIYF.